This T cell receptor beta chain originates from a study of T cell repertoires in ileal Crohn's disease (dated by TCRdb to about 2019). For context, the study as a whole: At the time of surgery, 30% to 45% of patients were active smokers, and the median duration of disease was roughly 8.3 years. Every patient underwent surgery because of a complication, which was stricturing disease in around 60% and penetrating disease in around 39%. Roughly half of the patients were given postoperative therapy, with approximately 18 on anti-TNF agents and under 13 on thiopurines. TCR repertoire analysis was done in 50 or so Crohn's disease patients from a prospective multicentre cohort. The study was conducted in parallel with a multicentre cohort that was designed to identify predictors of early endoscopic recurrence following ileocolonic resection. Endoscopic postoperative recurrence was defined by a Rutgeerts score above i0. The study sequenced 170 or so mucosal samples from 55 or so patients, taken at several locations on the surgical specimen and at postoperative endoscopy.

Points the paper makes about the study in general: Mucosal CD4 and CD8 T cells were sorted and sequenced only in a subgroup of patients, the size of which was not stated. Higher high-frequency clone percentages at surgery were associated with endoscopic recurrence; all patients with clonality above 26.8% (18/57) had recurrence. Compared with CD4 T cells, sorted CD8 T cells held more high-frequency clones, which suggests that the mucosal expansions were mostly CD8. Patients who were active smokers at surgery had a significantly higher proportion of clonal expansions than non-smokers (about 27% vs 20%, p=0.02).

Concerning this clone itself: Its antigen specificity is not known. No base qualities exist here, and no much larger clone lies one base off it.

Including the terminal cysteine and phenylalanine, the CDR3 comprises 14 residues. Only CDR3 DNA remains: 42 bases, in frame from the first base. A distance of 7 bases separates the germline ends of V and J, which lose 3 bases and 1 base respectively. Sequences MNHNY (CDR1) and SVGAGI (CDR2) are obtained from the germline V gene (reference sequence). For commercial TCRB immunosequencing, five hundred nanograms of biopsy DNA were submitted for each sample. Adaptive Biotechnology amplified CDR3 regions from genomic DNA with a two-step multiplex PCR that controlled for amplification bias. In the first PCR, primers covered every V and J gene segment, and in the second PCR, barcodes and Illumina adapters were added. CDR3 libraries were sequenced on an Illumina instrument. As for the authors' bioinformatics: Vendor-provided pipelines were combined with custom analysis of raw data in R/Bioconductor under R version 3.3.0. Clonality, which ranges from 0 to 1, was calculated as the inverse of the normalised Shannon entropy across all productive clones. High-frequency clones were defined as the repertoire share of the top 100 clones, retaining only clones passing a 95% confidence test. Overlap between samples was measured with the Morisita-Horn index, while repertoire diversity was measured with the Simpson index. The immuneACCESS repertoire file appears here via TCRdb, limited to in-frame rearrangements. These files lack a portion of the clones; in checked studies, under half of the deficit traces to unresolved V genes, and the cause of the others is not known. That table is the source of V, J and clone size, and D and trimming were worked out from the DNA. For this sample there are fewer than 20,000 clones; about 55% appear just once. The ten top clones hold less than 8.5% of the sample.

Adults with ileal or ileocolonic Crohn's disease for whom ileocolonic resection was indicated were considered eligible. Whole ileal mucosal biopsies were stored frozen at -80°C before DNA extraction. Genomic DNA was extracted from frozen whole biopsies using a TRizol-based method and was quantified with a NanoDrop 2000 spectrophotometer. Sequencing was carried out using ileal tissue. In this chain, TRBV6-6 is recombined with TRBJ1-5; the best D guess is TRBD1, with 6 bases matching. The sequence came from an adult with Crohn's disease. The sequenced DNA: TGTGCCAGCAGTTATCAGGGGAGCAATCAGCCCCAGCATTTT. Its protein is CASSYQGSNQPQHF.